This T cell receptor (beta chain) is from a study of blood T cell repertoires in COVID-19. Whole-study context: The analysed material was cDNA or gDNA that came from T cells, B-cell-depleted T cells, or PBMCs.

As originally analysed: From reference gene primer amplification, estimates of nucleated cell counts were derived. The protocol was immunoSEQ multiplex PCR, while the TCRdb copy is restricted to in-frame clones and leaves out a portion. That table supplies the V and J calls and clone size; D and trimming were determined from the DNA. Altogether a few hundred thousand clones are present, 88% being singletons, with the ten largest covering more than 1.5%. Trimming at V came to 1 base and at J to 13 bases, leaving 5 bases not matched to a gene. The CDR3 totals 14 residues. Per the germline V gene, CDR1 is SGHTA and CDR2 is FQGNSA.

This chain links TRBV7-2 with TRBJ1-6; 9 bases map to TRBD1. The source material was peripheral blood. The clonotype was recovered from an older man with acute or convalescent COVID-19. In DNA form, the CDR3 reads TGTGCCAGCAGCTTAGATACAGGGGGCCGGCCCCTCCACTTT. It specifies CASSLDTGGRPLHF.